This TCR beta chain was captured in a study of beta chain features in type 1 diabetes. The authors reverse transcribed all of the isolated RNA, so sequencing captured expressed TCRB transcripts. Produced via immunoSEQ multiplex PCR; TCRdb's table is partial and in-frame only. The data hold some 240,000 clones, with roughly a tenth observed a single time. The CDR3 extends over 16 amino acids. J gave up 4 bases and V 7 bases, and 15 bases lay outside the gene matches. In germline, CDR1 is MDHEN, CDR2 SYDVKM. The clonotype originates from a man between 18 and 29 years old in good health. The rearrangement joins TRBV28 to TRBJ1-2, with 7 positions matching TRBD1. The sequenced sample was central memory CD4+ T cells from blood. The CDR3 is CASTPPQGGMGYGYTF. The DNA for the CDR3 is TGTGCCAGCACCCCTCCCCAGGGGGGCATGGGCTATGGCTACACCTTC.